The clone carrying this T cell receptor beta chain was seen only a few times. Its antigen is unidentified. Documented treatment: roughly nine-day PBMC culture with coronavirus spike peptide pools or control peptides (ViraFEST assay). Sequencing of DNA taken from cultured CD4+ T cells relied on the Oncomine TCR Beta short-read assay. MiXCR was run by TCRdb on the PCR reads, yielding one entry per CDR3 protein. Of under 20,000 distinct CDR3 sequences in the sample, around 29% were seen once. This entry belongs to a study of vaccination and CD4 T cells after COVID-19. Overall study context: The study enrolled six male and four female convalescents, two of whom were Hispanic. Control cultures were supplied with a CEFX pool, an HIV-1 Nef pool, or no peptide at all. Study results and limitations: Detection of a median about 85% of reactive clones in convalescent patients was confined to the period after vaccination.

Unmatched junction bases numbered 6, after V lost 6 bases and J lost 5 bases. The germline V gene encodes CDR1 MNHEY and CDR2 SVGEGT. The CDR3 sequence is 13 residues long. The source of this sequence is a human donor with COVID-19. The chain couples TRBV6-2 or TRBV6-3 to TRBJ1-2; 7 bases align to TRBD1. The sequencing sample was made of cultured CD4+ T cells from blood. DNA of the CDR3: TGTGCCAGCAGCCGACAGGGCCCTTATGGCTACACCTTC. Translated: CASSRQGPYGYTF.